The entry below describes one T cell receptor beta chain. Its antigen is still unknown. The sample comes from a study of shared clonotypes between healthy human individuals. V dropped 5 bases and J dropped 11; count of bases not matched to a gene: 8. The CDR3 consists of 12 residues. Germline assignment: CDR1 SGHAT and CDR2 FQNNGV. Clones were read by immunoSEQ multiplex PCR, and TCRdb kept only the in-frame ones, dropping some. The repertoire consists of about 710,000 clones, with roughly 72% occurring once and the leading ten covering approximately 2%. Findings and limits, study-wide: Non-shared clonotypes had lower generation probabilities than clonotypes shared by all four sorted-subset donors.

This rearrangement joins TRBV11-2 to TRBJ1-1; 7 nucleotides match TRBD1. Material for sequencing was memory CD4+ T cells sorted from blood. The subset is: CD45RA-negative fraction. The TCR sequence derives from a woman between 25 and 40 years old in good health. Here the CDR3 DNA reads TGTGCCAGCAGCGCGGACAGGTTCGGGGCTTTCTTT. Its protein is CASSADRFGAFF.